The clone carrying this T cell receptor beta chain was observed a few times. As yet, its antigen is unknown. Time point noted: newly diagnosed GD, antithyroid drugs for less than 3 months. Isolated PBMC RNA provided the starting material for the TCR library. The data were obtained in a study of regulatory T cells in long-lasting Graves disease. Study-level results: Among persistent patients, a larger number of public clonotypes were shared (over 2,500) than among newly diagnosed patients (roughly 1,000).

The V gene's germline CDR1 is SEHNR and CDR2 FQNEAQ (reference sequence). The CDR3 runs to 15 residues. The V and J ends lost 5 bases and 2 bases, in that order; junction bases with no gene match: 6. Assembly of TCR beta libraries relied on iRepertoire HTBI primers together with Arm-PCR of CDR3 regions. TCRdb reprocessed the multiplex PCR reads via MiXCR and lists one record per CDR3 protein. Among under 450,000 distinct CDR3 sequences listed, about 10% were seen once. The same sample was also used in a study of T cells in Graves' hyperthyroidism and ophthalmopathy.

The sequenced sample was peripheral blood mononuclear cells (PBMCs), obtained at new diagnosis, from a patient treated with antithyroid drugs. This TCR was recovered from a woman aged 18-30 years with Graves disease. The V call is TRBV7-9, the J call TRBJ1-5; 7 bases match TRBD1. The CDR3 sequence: CASSPNTGGNQPQHF. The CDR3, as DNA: TGTGCCAGCAGCCCGAATACAGGGGGCAATCAGCCCCAGCATTTT.